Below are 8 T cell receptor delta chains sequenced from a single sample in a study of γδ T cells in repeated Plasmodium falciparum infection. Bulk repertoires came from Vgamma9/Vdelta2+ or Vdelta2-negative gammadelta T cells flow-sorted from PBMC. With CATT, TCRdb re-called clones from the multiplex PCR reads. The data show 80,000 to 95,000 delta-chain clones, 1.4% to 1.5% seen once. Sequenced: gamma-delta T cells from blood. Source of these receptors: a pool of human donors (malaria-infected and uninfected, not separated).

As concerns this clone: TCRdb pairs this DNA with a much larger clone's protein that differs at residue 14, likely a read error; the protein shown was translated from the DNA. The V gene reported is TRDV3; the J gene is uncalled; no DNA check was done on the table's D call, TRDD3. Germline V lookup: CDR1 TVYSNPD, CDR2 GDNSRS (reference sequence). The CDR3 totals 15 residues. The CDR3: CAFVAQGGYRDKLTF. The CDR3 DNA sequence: TGTGCCTTCGTAGCCCAGGGGGGATACCGCGATAAACTCACCTTT.

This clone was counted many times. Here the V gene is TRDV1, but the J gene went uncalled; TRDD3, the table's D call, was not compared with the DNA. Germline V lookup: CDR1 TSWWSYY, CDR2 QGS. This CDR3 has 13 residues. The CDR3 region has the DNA TGTGCTCTTGGGGACTTCCCCCAACGCCGGCTCATCTTT. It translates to CALGDFPQRRLIF.

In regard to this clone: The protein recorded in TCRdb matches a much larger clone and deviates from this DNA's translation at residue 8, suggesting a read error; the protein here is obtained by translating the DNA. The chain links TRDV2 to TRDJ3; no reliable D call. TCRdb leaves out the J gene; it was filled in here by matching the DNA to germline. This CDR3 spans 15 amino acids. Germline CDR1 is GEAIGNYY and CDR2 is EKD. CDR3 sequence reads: CACDHISRDTRQMFF. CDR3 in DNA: TGTGCCTGTGACCATATCTCCCGGGACACCCGACAGATGTTTTTC.

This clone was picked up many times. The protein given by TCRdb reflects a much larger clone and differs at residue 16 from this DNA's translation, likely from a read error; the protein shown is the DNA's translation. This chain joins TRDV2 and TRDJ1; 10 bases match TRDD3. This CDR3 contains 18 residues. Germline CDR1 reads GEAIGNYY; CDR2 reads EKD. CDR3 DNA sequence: TGTGCCTGTGACACCCTGTACACTGGGGGATCTTACTTCGGTAAACCCATCTTT. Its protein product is CACDTLYTGGSYFGKPIF.

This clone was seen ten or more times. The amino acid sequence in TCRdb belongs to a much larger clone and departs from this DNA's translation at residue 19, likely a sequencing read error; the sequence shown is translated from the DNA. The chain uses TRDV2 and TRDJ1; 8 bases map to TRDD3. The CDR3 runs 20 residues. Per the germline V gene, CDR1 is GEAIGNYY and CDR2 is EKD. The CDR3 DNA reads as TGTGCCTGTGACACCATACGGGTTATGGGGGATGCAATTTACACCGATAAACTCACCTTT. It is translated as CACDTIRVMGDAIYTDKLTF.

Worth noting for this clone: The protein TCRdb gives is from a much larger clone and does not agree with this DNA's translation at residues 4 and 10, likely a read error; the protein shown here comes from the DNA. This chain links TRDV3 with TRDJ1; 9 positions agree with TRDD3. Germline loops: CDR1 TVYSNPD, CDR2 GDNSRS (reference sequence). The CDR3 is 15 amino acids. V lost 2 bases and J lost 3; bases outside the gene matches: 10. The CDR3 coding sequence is TGTGCCTTTGTCGTACTGGGGGACCTCGCCGATAAACTCATCTTT. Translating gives CAFVVLGDLADKLIF. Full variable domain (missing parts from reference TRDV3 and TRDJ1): CDKVTQSSPDQTVASGSEVVLLCTYDTVYSNPDLFWYRIRPDYSFQFVFYGDNSRSEGADFTQGRFSVKHILTQKAFHLVISPVRTEDSATYYCAFVVLGDLADKLIFGKGTRVTVEP.

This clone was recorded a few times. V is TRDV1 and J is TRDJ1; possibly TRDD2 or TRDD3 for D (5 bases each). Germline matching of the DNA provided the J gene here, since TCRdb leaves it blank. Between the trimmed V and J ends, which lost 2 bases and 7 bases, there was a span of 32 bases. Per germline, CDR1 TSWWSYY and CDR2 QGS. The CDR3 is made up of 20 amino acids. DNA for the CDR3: TGTGCTCTTGGGGAAACCTCCTCTCCTAATACTTACAAGCGGGATTTTAAACTCATCTTT. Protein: CALGETSSPNTYKRDFKLIF.

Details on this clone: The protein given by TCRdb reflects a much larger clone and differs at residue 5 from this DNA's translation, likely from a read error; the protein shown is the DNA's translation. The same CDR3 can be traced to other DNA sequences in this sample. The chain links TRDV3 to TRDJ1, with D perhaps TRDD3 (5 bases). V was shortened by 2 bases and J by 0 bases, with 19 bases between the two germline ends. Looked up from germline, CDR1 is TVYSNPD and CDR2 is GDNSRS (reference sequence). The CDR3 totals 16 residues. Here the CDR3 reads CAFYVMGPPYTDKLIF. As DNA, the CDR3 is TGTGCCTTTTACGTAATGGGGCCTCCGTACACCGATAAACTCATCTTT.